Listed here are 27 T cell receptor beta chains from one sample, sequenced in a study of OX40 agonist ivuxolimab in advanced cancers. Libraries were prepared by immunoSEQ multiplex PCR; TCRdb keeps only in-frame clonotypes and omits some of them. The sample carries roughly 44,000 clones, 65% to 85% recorded once. This specimen consisted of CD4+ or CD8+ T cells sorted from blood, obtained in a trial of the OX40 agonist ivuxolimab. These TCRs come from an adult with an advanced solid tumor such as melanoma, head and neck, liver or kidney cancer.

This clone has a handful of counts. CDR3 nucleotides: TGTGCCAGCAGTTATTCCGACGGGACTGAGCAGTTCTTC. This codes for CASSYSDGTEQFF. The chain employs TRBV2 and TRBJ2-1; possibly TRBD1 or TRBD2 for D (5 bases each). The CDR3 totals 13 residues. V shed 5 bases and J shed 9 bases, with 14 bases lying between them. Germline V gene data show CDR1 as SNHLY and CDR2 as FYNNEI. The entire variable domain, with the rest obtained from reference TRBV2 and TRBJ2-1, is as follows: EPEVTQTPSHQVTQMGQEVILRCVPISNHLYFYWYRQILGQKVEFLVSFYNNEISEKSEIFDDQFSVERPDGSNFTLKIRSTKLEDSAMYFCASSYSDGTEQFFGPGTRLTVL.

The chain joins TRBV5-4 to TRBJ2-5; perhaps TRBD1 as D (6 bases). CDR1 is SGHNT and CDR2 is YYREEE in the germline V gene (reference sequence). V was trimmed by 2 bases and J by 4 bases, leaving 15 bases between them. The CDR3 has 15 amino acids. The CDR3 DNA reads as TGTGCCAGCAGCTTATCGGGATCAGGGGTAGAGACCCAGTACTTC. Translated: CASSLSGSGVETQYF. The full variable domain, completed using reference TRBV5-4 and TRBJ2-5, is ETGVTQSPTHLIKTRGQQVTLRCSSQSGHNTVSWYQQALGQGPQFIFQYYREEENGRGNFPPRFSGLQFPNYSSELNVNALELDDSALYLCASSLSGSGVETQYFGPGTRLLVL.

This chain uses TRBV11-2 with TRBJ2-2; a possible D gene is TRBD2 (6 bases). The germline CDR1 and CDR2 sequences are SGHAT and FQNNGV. The CDR3 is made up of 16 amino acids. Trimming removed 3 bases at V and 1 base at J, with 12 bases between. CDR3 region: CASSLPWRGNTGELFF. For the CDR3, the DNA is TGTGCCAGCAGCTTGCCCTGGAGGGGGAACACCGGGGAGCTGTTTTTT.

This clone was observed a handful of times. The V call is TRBV11-2, the J call TRBJ2-7, with D possibly called TRBD1 or TRBD2 (5 bases each). V lost 5 bases to trimming and J lost 2 bases, with 13 bases between them. Germline V gene data show CDR1 as SGHAT and CDR2 as FQNNGV. The CDR3 covers 14 residues. CDR3 residues: CASSARDGTYEQYF. DNA for the CDR3: TGTGCCAGCAGCGCCCGGGACGGGACCTACGAGCAGTACTTC.

The chain uses TRBV11-3 and TRBJ2-7; TRBD2 aligns across 9 bases. From germline, CDR1 is SGHNT and CDR2 YENEEA. The CDR3 covers 14 residues. Trimming cost V 4 bases and J 5 bases; bases outside gene matches: 6. CDR3 in amino acids: CASSSGGLANEQYF. DNA of the CDR3: TGTGCCAGCAGCTCGGGGGGACTAGCAAACGAGCAGTACTTC.

The genes are TRBV6-5 and TRBJ2-4; 14 bases fit TRBD2. Trimming took 4 bases from V and 8 from J; bases not matched to a gene: 4. Germline-derived CDR1 and CDR2 are MNHEY and SVGAGI. This CDR3 has 15 amino acids. CDR3 sequence reads: CASSSSGLAGDIQYF. The CDR3, as DNA: TGTGCCAGCAGTTCCTCGGGACTAGCGGGAGACATTCAGTACTTC.

V is TRBV6-5 and J is TRBJ2-3, with D unclear. The V gene lost 5 bases and the J gene lost 6 bases, with 6 bases spanning the gap. CDR3 size: 11 residues. CDR1 is MNHEY and CDR2 is SVGAGI in the germline V gene. The CDR3 here is CASSARDTQYF. The CDR3 DNA sequence: TGTGCCAGCAGTGCACGTGATACGCAGTATTTT.

This sequence joins TRBV19 and TRBJ1-1, with D unresolved. Germline V gene data show CDR1 as LNHDA and CDR2 as SQIVND (reference sequence). Trimming shortened V by 2 bases and J by 4 bases, and 11 bases separated the two germline ends. This CDR3 region has 14 residues. Here the CDR3 reads CASSIRRSGTEAFF. CDR3 DNA sequence: TGTGCCAGTAGTATAAGGAGATCAGGCACTGAAGCTTTCTTT.

This clone was detected a few times. The sample has other DNA sequences that encode this CDR3 too. This chain links TRBV18 with TRBJ2-7; D is ambiguous. Per the germline V gene, CDR1 is KGHSH and CDR2 is LQKENI. V lost 0 bases, J lost 0 bases, and 6 bases lay in between. CDR3 length: 14 amino acids. The CDR3 region is CASSPPQTSYEQYF. CDR3 coding DNA: TGTGCCAGCTCACCACCACAGACCTCCTACGAGCAGTACTTC.

The chain links TRBV7-2 to TRBJ1-2; D uncertain. The CDR3 contains 12 residues. V lost 5 bases, J lost 0 bases, and 4 bases lay in between. Germline V gene data show CDR1 as SGHTA and CDR2 as FQGNSA. CDR3 DNA sequence: TGTGCCAGCAGCCCCTCTAACTATGGCTACACCTTC. This sequence encodes CASSPSNYGYTF.

This chain links TRBV9 with TRBJ2-1; TRBD1 might be the D (5 bases). Germline CDR1 and CDR2: SGDLS and YYNGEE. V lost 4 bases to trimming and J lost 3 bases, with 11 bases between them. The CDR3 is 14 amino acids. Written as DNA, the CDR3 is TGTGCCAGCAGCATTGATGGACACTACAATGAGCAGTTCTTC. Protein sequence: CASSIDGHYNEQFF.

The CDR3 is CASRSLRGGHEAFF. The CDR3 DNA reads as TGTGCCAGCCGAAGTCTGAGGGGGGGCCATGAAGCTTTCTTT. The rearrangement links TRBV18 to TRBJ1-1; TRBD1 is a possible D gene (6 bases). V shed 8 bases and J shed 7 bases, with 20 bases lying between them. The CDR3 is 14 amino acids. Germline values: CDR1 KGHSH, CDR2 LQKENI.

J is TRBJ1-2 and V is TRBV6-1, with D hard to call. CDR1 is MNHNS and CDR2 is SASEGT in the germline V gene. Trimming left V 2 bases short and J 6 bases short, with 16 bases between. This CDR3 contains 15 residues. DNA of the CDR3: TGTGCCAGCAGTGAACCGCAGGCGGCGGTGAATGGCTACACCTTC. It specifies CASSEPQAAVNGYTF.

The chain uses TRBV7-2 and TRBJ1-3, with TRBD1 identical over 8 bases. The CDR3 consists of 15 residues. Germline-derived CDR1 and CDR2 are SGHTA and FQGNSA. J gave up 2 bases and V 2 bases, and 2 bases lay outside the gene matches. The CDR3 DNA sequence: TGTGCCAGCAGCTTACAGGGGGCTACTGGAAACACCATATATTTT. Amino acids: CASSLQGATGNTIYF.

The chain employs TRBV2 and TRBJ2-1; 16 positions match TRBD2. Germline values: CDR1 SNHLY, CDR2 FYNNEI. With 6 bases clipped from V and 5 bases from J, the junction kept 1 base outside the gene matches. The CDR3 is 15 amino acids. The CDR3 DNA reads TGTGCCAGCAGGGGGACTAGCGGGAGGGACAATGAGCAGTTCTTC. Residues: CASRGTSGRDNEQFF.

The chain couples TRBV27 to TRBJ2-1, with 14 bases aligning to TRBD2. J was trimmed by 7 bases and V by 8 bases; bases with no gene match: 10. Germline V lookup: CDR1 MNHEY, CDR2 SMNVEV (reference sequence). The CDR3 sequence is 16 residues long. The CDR3 DNA reads TGTGCCAGCCGCGGGACTAGCGGGAGTTATCCGAATGAGCAGTTCTTC. Its translation: CASRGTSGSYPNEQFF.

The genes are TRBV2 and TRBJ2-5; D is uncertain. The germline V gene encodes CDR1 SNHLY and CDR2 FYNNEI. This CDR3 is 13 amino acids long. Deletions cut 3 bases from V and 3 bases from J, with 8 bases between. CDR3 protein: CASSDGPEETQYF. As DNA, the CDR3 is TGTGCCAGCAGTGACGGGCCGGAAGAGACCCAGTACTTC.

The rearrangement links TRBV19 to TRBJ2-5, with 10 bases matching TRBD1. The closer fit of TRBJ2-7 to the DNA end suggests the J call may be wrong. The CDR3 runs 15 residues. Germline V gives CDR1 LNHDA, CDR2 SQIVND (reference sequence). The CDR3 spells CASSMRQGATYEQYF. The CDR3 DNA follows: TGTGCCAGTAGTATGCGACAGGGGGCAACCTACGAGCAGTACTTC.

This chain joins TRBV21-1 and TRBJ1-1; TRBD1 is the table's D call and was not checked against the DNA. TRBV21-1 is classified as a pseudogene. The CDR3 totals 21 residues. Written as DNA, the CDR3 is TGTGCCAGCAGCAAATGCTCTCTCCGGACAGGGAAAAACCCGGTGAACACTGAAGCTTTCTTT. Amino acids: CASSKCSLRTGKNPVNTEAFF.

The chain recombines TRBV5-1 with TRBJ1-2; no firm D call. CDR1 is SGHRS, CDR2 YFSETQ, per germline. The CDR3 totals 14 residues. V lost 0 bases and J 4 bases, leaving 10 bases between the germline ends. CDR3 in amino acids: CASSLGAEVYGYTF. CDR3 coding DNA: TGCGCCAGCAGCTTGGGCGCGGAAGTCTATGGCTACACCTTC.

This chain uses TRBV9 with TRBJ2-1; TRBD2 matches at 10 bases. The CDR3 runs 14 residues. Per the germline V gene, CDR1 is SGDLS and CDR2 is YYNGEE. With V trimmed by 1 base and J by 9 bases, 4 bases remained unmatched. CDR3 region: CASSVLAGVVEQFF. The CDR3 region has the DNA TGTGCCAGCAGCGTACTAGCGGGAGTGGTTGAGCAGTTCTTC.

This chain links TRBV9 with TRBJ2-5; 9 bases agree with TRBD1. The J call is doubtful: the DNA matches TRBJ2-7 better. The CDR3 is made up of 15 amino acids. Germline V gene data show CDR1 as SGDLS and CDR2 as YYNGEE. The CDR3 spells CAIHTYRGRVYEQYF. In nucleotides, the CDR3 is TGTGCCATCCATACCTACAGGGGGCGAGTCTACGAGCAGTACTTC.

The chain uses TRBV7-2 and TRBJ1-5; possible D gene TRBD1, 5 bases. The CDR3 has 16 amino acids. V was trimmed by 1 base and J by 5 bases, leaving 15 bases between them. Germline loops: CDR1 SGHTA, CDR2 FQGNSA. CDR3 sequence (DNA): TGTGCCAGCAGCTTAGGGGGTCAGGGTAGTTATCAGCCCCAGCATTTT. It yields the protein CASSLGGQGSYQPQHF.

The chain combines TRBV10-3 with TRBJ1-1; TRBD1 matches at 8 bases. Losses at the gene ends were 7 bases for V and 1 base for J; bases not matched to a gene: 8. The CDR3 is 15 residues long. Germline values: CDR1 ENHRY, CDR2 SYGVKD. The CDR3 region has the DNA TGTGCCATCAAAAGCGGGACAGGTGGGAACACTGAAGCTTTCTTT. The encoded protein is CAIKSGTGGNTEAFF.

The V call is TRBV5-6, the J call TRBJ1-4; 9 bases fit TRBD1. CDR1 and CDR2 (germline): SGHDT, YYEEEE. With V trimmed by 2 bases and J by 7 bases, 3 bases remained unmatched. CDR3 length: 14 amino acids. CDR3 sequence: CASSLQGAGEKLFF. The CDR3 DNA reads TGTGCCAGCAGCTTACAGGGGGCAGGTGAAAAACTGTTTTTT. The full variable domain, rest sourced from reference TRBV5-6 and TRBJ1-4, is DAGVTQSPTHLIKTRGQQVTLRCSPKSGHDTVSWYQQALGQGPQFIFQYYEEEERQRGNFPDRFSGHQFPNYSSELNVNALLLGDSALYLCASSLQGAGEKLFFGSGTQLSVL.

The chain combines TRBV21-1 with TRBJ2-2; the table's D gene call, TRBD2, was not cross checked with the DNA. TRBV21-1 is classified as a pseudogene. The CDR3 is 17 amino acids. The CDR3 loop reads CASTPGLAGRAPGELFF. CDR3 DNA sequence: TGTGCCAGCACTCCGGGACTAGCGGGGAGGGCGCCCGGGGAGCTGTTTTTT.

The V gene is TRBV29-1, the J gene TRBJ2-3; 12 positions agree with TRBD2. Per germline, CDR1 SQVTM and CDR2 ANQGSEA. CDR3 length equals 18 residues. With 4 bases clipped from V and 2 bases from J, the junction kept 13 bases outside the gene matches. CDR3 loop: CSVALSSGRAWVTDTQYF. CDR3 nucleotides: TGCAGCGTTGCCCTTTCTAGCGGGAGGGCCTGGGTCACAGATACGCAGTATTTT.